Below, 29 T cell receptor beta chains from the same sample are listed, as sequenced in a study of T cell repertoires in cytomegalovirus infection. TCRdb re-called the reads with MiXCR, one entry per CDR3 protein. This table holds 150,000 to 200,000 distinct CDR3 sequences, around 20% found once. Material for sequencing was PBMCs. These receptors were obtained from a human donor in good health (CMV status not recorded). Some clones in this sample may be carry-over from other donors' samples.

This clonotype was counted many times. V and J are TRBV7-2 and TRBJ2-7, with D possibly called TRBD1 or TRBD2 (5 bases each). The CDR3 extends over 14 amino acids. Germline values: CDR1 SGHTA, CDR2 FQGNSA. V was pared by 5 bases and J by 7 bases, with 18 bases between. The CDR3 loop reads CASSTRTGTDEQYF. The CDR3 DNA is TGTGCCAGCAGCACCCGGACTGGGACCGATGAGCAGTACTTC.

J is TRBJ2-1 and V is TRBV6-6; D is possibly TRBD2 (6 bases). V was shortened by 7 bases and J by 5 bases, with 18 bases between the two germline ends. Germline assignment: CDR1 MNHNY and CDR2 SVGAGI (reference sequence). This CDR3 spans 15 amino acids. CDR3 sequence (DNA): TGTGCCAGCACCTCCAGGGCGGGACCCAACAATGAGCAGTTCTTC. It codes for CASTSRAGPNNEQFF.

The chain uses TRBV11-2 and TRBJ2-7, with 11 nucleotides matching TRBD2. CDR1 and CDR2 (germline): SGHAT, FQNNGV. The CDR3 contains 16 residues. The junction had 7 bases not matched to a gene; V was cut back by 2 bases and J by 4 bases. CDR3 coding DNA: TGTGCCAGCAGCTTATGGGTAGCGGGAGGGCCATACGAGCAGTACTTC. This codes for CASSLWVAGGPYEQYF.

Here the CDR3 DNA reads TGTGCCAGCAACAAGGACAGGGCCACCAATGAGCAGTTCTTC. It yields the protein CASNKDRATNEQFF. This sequence joins TRBV2 and TRBJ2-1; 8 nucleotides match TRBD1. From germline, CDR1 is SNHLY and CDR2 FYNNEI. The CDR3 runs 14 residues. The junction had 8 bases not matched to a gene; V was cut back by 7 bases and J by 6 bases.

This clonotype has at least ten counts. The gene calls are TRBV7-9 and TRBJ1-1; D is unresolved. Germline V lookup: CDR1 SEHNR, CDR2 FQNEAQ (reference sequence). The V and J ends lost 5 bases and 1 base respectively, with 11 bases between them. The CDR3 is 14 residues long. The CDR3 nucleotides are TGTGCCAGCAGCACAAAGACTCCGAACACTGAAGCTTTCTTT. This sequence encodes CASSTKTPNTEAFF.

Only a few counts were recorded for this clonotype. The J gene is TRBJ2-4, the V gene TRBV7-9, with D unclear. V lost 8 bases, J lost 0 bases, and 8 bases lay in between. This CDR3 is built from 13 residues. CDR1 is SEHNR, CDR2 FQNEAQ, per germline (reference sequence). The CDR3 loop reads CASGREAKNIQYF. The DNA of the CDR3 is TGTGCCAGCGGACGCGAAGCCAAAAACATTCAGTACTTC.

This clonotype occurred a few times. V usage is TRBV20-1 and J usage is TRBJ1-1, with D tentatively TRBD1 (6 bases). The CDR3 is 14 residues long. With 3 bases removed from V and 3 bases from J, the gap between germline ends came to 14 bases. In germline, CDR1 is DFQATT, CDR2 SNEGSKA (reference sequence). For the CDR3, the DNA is TGCAGTGCTAGCCGGGGGGGCCGGGACACTGAAGCTTTCTTT. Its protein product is CSASRGGRDTEAFF.

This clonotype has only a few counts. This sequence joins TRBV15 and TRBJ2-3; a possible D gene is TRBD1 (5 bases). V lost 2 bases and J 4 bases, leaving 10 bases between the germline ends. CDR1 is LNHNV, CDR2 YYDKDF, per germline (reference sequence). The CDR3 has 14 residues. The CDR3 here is CATSRNQGSDTQYF. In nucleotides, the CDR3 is TGTGCCACCAGCAGAAATCAGGGATCAGATACGCAGTATTTT.

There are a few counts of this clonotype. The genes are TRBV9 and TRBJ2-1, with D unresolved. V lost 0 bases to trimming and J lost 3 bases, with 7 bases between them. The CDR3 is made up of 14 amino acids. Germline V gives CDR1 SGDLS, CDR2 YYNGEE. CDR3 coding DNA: TGTGCCAGCAGCGTAGCTCCTAGCTACAATGAGCAGTTCTTC. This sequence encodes CASSVAPSYNEQFF.

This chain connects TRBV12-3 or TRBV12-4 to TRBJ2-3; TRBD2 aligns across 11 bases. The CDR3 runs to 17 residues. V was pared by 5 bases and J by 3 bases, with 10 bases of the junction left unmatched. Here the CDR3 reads CASSAQTSGSLTDTQYF. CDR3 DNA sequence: TGTGCCAGCAGTGCCCAAACTAGCGGGAGTTTGACAGATACGCAGTATTTT.

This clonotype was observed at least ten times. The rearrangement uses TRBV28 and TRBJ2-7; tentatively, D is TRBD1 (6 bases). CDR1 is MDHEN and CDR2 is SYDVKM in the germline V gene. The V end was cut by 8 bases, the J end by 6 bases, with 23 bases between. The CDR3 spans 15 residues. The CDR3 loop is CASHFSRGMSSEQYF. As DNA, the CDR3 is TGTGCCAGCCACTTTTCCAGGGGAATGTCATCCGAGCAGTACTTC.

The CDR3 reads CASSLSGLAGRSSYNEQFF. The DNA for the CDR3 is TGTGCCAGCAGCCTTTCGGGACTAGCGGGTAGAAGCTCCTACAATGAGCAGTTCTTC. The chain joins TRBV7-2 to TRBJ2-1; TRBD2 agrees at 12 bases. The CDR3 loop spans 19 amino acids. V gave up 5 bases and J gave up 0 bases; unmatched junction bases: 11. Germline assignment: CDR1 SGHTA and CDR2 FQGNSA.

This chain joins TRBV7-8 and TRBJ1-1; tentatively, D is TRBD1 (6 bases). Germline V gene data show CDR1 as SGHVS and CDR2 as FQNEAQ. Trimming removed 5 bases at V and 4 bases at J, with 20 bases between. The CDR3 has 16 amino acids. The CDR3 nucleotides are TGTGCCAGCAGCAGGGGGGCGGGGGGGACGAGCACTGAAGCTTTCTTT. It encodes CASSRGAGGTSTEAFF.

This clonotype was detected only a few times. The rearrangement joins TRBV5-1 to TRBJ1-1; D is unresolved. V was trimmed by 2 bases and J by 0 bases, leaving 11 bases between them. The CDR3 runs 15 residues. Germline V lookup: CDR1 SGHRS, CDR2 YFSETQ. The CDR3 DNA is TGCGCCAGCAGCTTTAGAACGGGGATGAACACTGAAGCTTTCTTT. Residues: CASSFRTGMNTEAFF. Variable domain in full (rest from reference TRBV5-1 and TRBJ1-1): KAGVTQTPRYLIKTRGQQVTLSCSPISGHRSVSWYQQTPGQGLQFLFEYFSETQRNKGNFPGRFSGRQFSNSRSEMNVSTLELGDSALYLCASSFRTGMNTEAFFGQGTRLTVV.

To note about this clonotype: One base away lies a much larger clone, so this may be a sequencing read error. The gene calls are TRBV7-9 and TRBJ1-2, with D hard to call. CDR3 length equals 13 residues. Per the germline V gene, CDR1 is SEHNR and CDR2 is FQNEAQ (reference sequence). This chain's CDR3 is CTSSQAWGYGYTF. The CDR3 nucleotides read TGTACCAGCAGCCAGGCGTGGGGATATGGCTACACCTTC. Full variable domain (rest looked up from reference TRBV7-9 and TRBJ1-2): DTGVSQNPRHKITKRGQNVTFRCDPISEHNRLYWYRQTLGQGPEFLTYFQNEAQLEKSRLLSDRFSAERPKGSFSTLEIQRTEQGDSAMYLCTSSQAWGYGYTFGSGTRLTVV.

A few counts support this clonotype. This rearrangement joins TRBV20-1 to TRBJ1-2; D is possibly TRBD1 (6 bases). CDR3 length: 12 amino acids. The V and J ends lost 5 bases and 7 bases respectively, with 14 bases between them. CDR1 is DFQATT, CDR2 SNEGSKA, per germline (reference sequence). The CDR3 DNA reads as TGCAGTGCTCGTACAGGGATTTTTGGCTACACCTTC. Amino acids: CSARTGIFGYTF.

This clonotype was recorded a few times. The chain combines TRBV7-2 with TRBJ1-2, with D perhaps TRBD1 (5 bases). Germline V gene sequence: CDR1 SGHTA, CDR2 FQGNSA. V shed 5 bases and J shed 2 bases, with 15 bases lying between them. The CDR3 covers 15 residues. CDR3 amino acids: CASSPTTVLNYGYTF. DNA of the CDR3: TGTGCCAGCAGCCCCACGACAGTCCTAAACTATGGCTACACCTTC.

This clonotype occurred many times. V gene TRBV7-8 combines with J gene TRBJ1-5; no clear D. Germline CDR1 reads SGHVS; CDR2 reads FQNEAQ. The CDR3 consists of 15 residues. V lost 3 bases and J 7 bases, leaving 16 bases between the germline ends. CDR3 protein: CASSFSITANQPQHF. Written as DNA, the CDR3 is TGTGCCAGCAGCTTTTCTATTACAGCCAACCAGCCCCAGCATTTT.

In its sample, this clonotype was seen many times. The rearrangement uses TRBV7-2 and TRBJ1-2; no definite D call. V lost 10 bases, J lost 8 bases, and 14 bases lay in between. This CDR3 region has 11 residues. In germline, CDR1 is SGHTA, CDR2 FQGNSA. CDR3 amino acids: CAIILPGGYTF. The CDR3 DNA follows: TGTGCCATCATCTTACCCGGGGGCTACACCTTC.

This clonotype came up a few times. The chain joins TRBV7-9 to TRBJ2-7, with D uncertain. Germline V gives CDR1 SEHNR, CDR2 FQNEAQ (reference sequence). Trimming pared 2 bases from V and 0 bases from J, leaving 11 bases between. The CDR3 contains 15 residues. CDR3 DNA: TGTGCCAGCAGCTTATATTTTGGCAGCTCCTACGAGCAGTACTTC. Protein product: CASSLYFGSSYEQYF.

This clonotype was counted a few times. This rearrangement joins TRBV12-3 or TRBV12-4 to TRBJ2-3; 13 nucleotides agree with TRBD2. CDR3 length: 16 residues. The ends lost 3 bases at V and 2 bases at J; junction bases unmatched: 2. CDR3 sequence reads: CASSLGLAGPTDTQYF. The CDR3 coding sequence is TGTGCCAGCAGTTTGGGACTAGCGGGACCCACAGATACGCAGTATTTT.

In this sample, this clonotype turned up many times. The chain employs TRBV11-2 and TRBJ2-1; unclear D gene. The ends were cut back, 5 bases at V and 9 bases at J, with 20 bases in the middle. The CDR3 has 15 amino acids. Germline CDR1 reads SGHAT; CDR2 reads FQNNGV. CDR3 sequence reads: CASSPDLPPLTEQFF. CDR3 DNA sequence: TGTGCCAGCAGCCCGGATTTGCCTCCTCTGACTGAGCAGTTCTTC. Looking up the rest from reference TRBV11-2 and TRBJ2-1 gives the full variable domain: EAGVAQSPRYKIIEKRQSVAFWCNPISGHATLYWYQQILGQGPKLLIQFQNNGVVDDSQLPKDRFSAERLKGVDSTLKIQPAKLEDSAVYLCASSPDLPPLTEQFFGPGTRLTVL.

CDR3 in amino acids: CASSRMPAGSTDTQYF. In nucleotides, the CDR3 is TGTGCCAGCAGCCGCATGCCAGCGGGGAGCACAGATACGCAGTATTTT. V is TRBV2 and J is TRBJ2-3; 7 nucleotides line up with TRBD2. Germline CDR1 SNHLY, CDR2 FYNNEI. V dropped 6 bases and J dropped 0; count of bases not matched to a gene: 9. This CDR3 is 16 amino acids long.

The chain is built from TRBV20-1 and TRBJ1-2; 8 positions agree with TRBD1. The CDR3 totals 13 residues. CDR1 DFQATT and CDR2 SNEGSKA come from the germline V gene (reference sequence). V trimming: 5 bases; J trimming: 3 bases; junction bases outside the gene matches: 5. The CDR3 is CSAYSGQDYGYTF. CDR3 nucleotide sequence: TGCAGTGCTTACTCGGGACAGGACTATGGCTACACCTTC.

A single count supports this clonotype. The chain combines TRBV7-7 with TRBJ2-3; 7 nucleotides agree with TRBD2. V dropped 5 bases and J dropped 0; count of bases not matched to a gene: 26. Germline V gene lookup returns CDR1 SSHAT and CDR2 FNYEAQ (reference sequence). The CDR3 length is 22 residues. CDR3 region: CASSPHIPHRLAEPKSTDTQYF. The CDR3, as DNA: TGTGCCAGCAGCCCGCATATACCCCACCGGCTAGCGGAGCCGAAGAGCACAGATACGCAGTATTTT.

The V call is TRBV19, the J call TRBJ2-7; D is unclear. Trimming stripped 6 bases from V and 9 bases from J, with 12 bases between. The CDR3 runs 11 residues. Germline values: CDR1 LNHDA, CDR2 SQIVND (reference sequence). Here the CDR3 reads CASSFDHAQYF. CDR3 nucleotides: TGTGCCAGTAGCTTCGATCACGCGCAGTACTTC.

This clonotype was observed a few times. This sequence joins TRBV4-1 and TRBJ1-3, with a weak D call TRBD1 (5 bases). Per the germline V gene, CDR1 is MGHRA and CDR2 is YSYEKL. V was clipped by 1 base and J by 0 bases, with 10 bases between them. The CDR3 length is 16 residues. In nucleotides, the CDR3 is TGCGCCAGCAGCCAAGTAGCGGGACCCTCTGGAAACACCATATATTTT. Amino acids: CASSQVAGPSGNTIYF.

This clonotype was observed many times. CDR3 sequence: CASSLWIMNTEAFF. In DNA form, the CDR3 reads TGTGCCAGCAGCTTATGGATCATGAACACTGAAGCTTTCTTT. The rearrangement joins TRBV7-2 to TRBJ1-1, with D hard to call. Germline V gives CDR1 SGHTA, CDR2 FQGNSA. The V end was cut by 2 bases, the J end by 0 bases, with 7 bases between. The CDR3 runs to 14 residues.

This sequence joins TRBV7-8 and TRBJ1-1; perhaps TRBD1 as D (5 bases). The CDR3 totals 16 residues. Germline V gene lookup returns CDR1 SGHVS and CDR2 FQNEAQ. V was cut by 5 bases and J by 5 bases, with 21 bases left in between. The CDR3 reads CASSLETGTLGTEAFF. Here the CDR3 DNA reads TGTGCCAGCAGCCTCGAAACCGGGACGCTGGGGACTGAAGCTTTCTTT. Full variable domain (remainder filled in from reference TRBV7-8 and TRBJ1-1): GAGVSQSPRYKVAKRGQDVALRCDPISGHVSLFWYQQALGQGPEFLTYFQNEAQLDKSGLPSDRFFAERPEGSVSTLKIQRTQQEDSAVYLCASSLETGTLGTEAFFGQGTRLTVV.